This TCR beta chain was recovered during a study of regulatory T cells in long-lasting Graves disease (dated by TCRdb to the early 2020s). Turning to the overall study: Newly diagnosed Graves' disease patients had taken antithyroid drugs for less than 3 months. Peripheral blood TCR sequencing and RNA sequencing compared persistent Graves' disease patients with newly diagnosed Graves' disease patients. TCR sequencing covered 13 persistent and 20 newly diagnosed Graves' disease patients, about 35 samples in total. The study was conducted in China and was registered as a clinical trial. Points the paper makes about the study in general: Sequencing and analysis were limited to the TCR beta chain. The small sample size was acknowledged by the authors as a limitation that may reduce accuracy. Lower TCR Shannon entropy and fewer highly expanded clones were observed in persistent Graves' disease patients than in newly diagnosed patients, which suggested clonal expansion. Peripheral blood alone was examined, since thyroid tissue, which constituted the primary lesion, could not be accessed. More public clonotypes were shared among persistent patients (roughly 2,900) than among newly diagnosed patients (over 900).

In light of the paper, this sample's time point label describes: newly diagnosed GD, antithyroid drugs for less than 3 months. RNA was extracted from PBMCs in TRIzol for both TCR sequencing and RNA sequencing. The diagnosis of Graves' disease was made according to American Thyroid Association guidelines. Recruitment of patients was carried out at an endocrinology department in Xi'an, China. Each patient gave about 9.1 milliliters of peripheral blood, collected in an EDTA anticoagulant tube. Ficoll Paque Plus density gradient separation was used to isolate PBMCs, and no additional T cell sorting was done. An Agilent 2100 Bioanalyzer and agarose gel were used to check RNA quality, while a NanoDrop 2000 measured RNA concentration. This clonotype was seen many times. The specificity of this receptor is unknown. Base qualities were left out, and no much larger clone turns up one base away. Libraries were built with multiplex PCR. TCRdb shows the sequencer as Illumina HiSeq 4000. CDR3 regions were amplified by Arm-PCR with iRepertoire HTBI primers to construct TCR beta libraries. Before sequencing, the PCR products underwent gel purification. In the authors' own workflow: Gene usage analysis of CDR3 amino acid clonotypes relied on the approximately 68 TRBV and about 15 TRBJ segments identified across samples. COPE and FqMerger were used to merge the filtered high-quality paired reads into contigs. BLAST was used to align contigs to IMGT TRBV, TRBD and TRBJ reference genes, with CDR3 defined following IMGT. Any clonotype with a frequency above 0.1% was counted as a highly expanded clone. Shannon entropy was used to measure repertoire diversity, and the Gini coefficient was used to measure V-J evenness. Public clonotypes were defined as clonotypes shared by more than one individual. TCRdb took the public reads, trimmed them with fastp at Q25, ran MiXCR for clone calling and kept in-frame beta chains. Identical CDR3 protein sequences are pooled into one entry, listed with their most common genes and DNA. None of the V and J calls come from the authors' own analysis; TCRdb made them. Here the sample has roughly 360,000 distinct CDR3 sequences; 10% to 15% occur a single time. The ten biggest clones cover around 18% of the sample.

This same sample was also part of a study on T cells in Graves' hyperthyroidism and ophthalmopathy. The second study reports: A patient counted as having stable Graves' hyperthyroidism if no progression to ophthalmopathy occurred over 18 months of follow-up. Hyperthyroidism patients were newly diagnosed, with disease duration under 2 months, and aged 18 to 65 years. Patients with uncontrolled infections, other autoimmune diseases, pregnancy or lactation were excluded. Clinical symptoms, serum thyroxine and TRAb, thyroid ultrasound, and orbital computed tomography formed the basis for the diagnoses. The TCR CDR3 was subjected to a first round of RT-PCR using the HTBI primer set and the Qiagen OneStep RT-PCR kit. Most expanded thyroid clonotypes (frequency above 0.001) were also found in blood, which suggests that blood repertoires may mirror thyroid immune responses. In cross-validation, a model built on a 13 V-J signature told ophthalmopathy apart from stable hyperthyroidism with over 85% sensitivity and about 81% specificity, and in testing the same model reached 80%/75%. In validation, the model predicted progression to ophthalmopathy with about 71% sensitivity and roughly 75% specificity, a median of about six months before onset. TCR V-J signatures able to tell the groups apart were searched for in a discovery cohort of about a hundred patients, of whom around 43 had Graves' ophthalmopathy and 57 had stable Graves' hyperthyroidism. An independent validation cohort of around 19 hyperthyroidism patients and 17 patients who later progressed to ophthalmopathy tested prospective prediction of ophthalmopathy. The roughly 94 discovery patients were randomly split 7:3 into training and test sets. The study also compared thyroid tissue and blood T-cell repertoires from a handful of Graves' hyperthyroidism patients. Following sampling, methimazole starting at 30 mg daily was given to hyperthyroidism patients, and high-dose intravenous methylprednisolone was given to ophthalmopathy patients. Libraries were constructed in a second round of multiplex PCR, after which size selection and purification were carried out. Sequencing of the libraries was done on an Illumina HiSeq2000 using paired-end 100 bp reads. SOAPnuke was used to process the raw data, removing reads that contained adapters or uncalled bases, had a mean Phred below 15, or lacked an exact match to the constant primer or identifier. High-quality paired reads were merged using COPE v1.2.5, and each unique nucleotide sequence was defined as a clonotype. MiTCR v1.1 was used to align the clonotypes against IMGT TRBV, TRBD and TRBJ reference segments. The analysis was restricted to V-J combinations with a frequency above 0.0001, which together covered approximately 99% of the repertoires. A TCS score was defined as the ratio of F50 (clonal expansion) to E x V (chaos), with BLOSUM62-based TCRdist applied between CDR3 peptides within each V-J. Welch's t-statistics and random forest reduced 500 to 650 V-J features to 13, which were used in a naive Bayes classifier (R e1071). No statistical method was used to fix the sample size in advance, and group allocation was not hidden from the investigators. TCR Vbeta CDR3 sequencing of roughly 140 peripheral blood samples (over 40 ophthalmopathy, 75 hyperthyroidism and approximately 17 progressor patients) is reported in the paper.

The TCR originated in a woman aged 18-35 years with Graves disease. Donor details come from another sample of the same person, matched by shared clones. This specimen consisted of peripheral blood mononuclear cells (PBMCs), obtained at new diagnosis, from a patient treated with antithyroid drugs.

The DNA sequence is given as TGTGCCAGCAAACAGATGAACACTGAAGCTTTCTTT. The resulting protein is CASKQMNTEAFF. This receptor chain uses TRBV2 and TRBJ1-1; the D gene is not confidently resolved. Its CDR3 holds 12 amino acids, cysteine through phenylalanine. The only DNA kept is the CDR3, 36 bases in frame from the first base. According to the germline V gene, CDR1 reads SNHLY and CDR2 reads FYNNEI. A distance of 6 bases separates the germline ends of V and J, which lose 7 bases and 0 bases respectively.